This T cell receptor (beta chain) derives from a study of OX40 agonist ivuxolimab in advanced cancers. Trimming took 2 bases from V and 0 from J; bases not matched to a gene: 0. CDR1 and CDR2 from the germline V gene are SGHTA and FQGTGA. The CDR3 covers 14 residues. Generated by immunoSEQ multiplex PCR, the TCRdb table keeps only in-frame clones and is missing some. The sample lists about 70,000 clones; roughly 88% were seen once. This clonotype originated in an adult with an advanced solid tumor such as melanoma, head and neck, liver or kidney cancer. The chain couples TRBV7-3 to TRBJ2-7, with 8 bases matching TRBD1. The material was CD4+ or CD8+ T cells sorted from blood, obtained in a trial of the OX40 agonist ivuxolimab. CDR3 sequence: CASSLQGASYEQYF. DNA of the CDR3: TGTGCCAGCAGCTTACAGGGGGCCTCCTACGAGCAGTACTTC.